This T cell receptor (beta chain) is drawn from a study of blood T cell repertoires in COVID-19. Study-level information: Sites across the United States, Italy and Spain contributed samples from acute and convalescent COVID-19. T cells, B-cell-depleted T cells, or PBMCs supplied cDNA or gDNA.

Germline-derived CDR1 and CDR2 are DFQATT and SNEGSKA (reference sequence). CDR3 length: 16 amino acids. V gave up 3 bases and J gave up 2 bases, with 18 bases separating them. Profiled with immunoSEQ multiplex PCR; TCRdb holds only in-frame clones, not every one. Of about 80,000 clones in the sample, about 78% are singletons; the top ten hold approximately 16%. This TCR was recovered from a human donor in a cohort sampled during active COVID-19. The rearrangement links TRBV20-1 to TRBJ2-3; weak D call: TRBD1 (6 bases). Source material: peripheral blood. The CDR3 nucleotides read TGCAGTGCTAGTCATTACCAGACAGGACTCACAGATACGCAGTATTTT. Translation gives CSASHYQTGLTDTQYF.